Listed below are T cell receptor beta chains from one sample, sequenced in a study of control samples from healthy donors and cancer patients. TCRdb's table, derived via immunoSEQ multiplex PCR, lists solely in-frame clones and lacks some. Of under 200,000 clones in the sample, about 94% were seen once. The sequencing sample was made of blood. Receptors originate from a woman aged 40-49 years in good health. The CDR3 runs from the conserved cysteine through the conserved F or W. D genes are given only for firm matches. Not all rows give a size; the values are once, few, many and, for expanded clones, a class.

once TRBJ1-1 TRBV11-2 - TGTGCCAGCAGCTTAAGGGGTGAGAACACTGAAGCTTTCTTT CASSLRGENTEAFF
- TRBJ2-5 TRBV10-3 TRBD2 TGTGCCGTCAGGTCCGGGGGGGAAGAGACCCAGTACTTC CAVRSGGEETQYF
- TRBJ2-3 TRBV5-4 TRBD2 TGTGCCAGCAGCTCCGGAATCGGACTAGCGGAAAAGACAGATACGCAGTATTTT CASSSGIGLAEKTDTQYF
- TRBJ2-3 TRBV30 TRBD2 TGTGCCTGGAGTGTTCGACTAGCGGGCACAGATACGCAGTATTTT CAWSVRLAGTDTQYF
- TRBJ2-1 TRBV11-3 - TGTGCCAGCAGCTTAGCGGAGGGGAGTTACAATGAGCAGTTCTTC CASSLAEGSYNEQFF
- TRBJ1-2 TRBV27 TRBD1 TGTGCCAGCAGTTTCACAGGGGGCGGTGGCTACACCTTC CASSFTGGGGYTF
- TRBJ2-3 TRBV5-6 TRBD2 TGTGCCAGCAGCTTAGAACTAGCGGGAGGCACAGATACGCAGTATTTT CASSLELAGGTDTQYF
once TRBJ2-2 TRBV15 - TGTGCCACCAGCAGAGATCCCGGGACGGCTATCGGGGAGCTGTTTTTT CATSRDPGTAIGELFF
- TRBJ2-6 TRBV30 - TGTGCCTGGAGTGGGGACCAGGGTAGAATCCCGGTCTCTGGGGCCAACGTCCTGACTTTC CAWSGDQGRIPVSGANVLTF
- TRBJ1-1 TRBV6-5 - TGTGCCAGCTACCGATCCGAGGGGAAAGCTTTCTTT CASYRSEGKAFF
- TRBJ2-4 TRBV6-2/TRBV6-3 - TGTGCCAGCAGTTTGATAGGGGCAGGAGACATTCAGTACTTC CASSLIGAGDIQYF
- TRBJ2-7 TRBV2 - TGTGCCAGCCTGGGACGGAGCTCCTACGAGCAGTACTTC CASLGRSSYEQYF
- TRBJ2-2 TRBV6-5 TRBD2 TGTGCCAGCAGTTACGGCGGGGGTGCGAACACCGGGGAGCTGTTTTTT CASSYGGGANTGELFF
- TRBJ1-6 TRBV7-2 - TGTGCCAGCAGCTTAGACGGGGGGGCGCGTTCACCCCTCCACTTT CASSLDGGARSPLHF
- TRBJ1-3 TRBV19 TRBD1 TGTGCCAGTAGCCCCAGGGGGCCTGGAAACACCATATATTTT CASSPRGPGNTIYF
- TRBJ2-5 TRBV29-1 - TGCAGCGTGAGGGGTCCACAAGAGACCCAGTACTTC CSVRGPQETQYF